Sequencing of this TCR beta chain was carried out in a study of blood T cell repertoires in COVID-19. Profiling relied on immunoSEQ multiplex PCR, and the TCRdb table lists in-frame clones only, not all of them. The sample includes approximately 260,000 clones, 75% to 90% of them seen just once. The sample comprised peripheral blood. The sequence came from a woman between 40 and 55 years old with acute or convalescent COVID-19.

CDR3 sequence (DNA): TGTGCCACCAGCAGAGATCTCAGCGGGAGATACGAGCAGTACGTC. Its translation is CATSRDLSGRYEQYV. This chain links TRBV15 with TRBJ2-7, with 8 bases that match TRBD2. The CDR3 contains 15 residues. Germline CDR1 LNHNV, CDR2 YYDKDF (reference sequence). With V trimmed by 0 bases and J by 4 bases, 5 bases remained unmatched.